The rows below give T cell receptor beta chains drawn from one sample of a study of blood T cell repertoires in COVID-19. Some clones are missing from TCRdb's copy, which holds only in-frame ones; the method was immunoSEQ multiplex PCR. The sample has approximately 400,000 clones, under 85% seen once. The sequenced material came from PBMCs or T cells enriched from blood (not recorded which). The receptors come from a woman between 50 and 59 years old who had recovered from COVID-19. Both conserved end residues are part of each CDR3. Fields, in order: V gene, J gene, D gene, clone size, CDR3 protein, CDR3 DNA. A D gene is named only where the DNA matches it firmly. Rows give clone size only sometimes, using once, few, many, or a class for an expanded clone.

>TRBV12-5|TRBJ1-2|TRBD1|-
CASGLTGGRGGYTF
TGTGCTAGTGGTTTGACAGGGGGGAGAGGAGGCTACACCTTC
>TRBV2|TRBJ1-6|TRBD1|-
CASRDRVSGSPLHF
TGTGCCAGCAGAGACAGGGTGTCGGGGTCACCCCTCCACTTT
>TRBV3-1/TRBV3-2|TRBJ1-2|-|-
CASSPDTYGYTF
TGTGCCAGCAGCCCGGACACGTATGGCTACACCTTC
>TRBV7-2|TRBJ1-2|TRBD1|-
CASSSYRGQANYGYTF
TGTGCCAGCAGCTCCTACAGGGGCCAAGCTAACTATGGCTACACCTTC
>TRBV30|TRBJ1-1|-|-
CAWSPQANTEAFF
TGTGCCTGGAGTCCGCAGGCGAACACTGAAGCTTTCTTT
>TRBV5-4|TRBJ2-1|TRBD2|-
CASSLAVDSGRAQFF
TGTGCCAGCAGCTTGGCCGTTGATAGCGGGAGGGCCCAGTTCTTC
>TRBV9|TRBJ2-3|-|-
CASRQGAGTDTQYF
TGTGCCAGCAGACAGGGTGCGGGCACAGATACGCAGTATTTT
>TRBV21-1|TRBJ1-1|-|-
CASSKRGTPNTEAFF
TGTGCCAGCAGCAAAAGGGGGACACCGAACACTGAAGCTTTCTTT
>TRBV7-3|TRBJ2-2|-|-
CASSLTGSGELFF
TGTGCCAGCAGCTTGACAGGATCCGGGGAGCTGTTTTTT
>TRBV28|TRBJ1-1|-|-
CASSLISQNTEAFF
TGTGCCAGCAGTTTAATTTCCCAAAACACTGAAGCTTTCTTT
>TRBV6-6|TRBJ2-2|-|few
CASSRVGELFF
TGTGCCAGCAGCAGGGTAGGGGAGCTGTTTTTT
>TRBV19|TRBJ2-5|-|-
CASSISTSRPGETQYF
TGTGCCAGTAGTATTAGTACTTCCCGGCCGGGTGAGACCCAGTACTTC
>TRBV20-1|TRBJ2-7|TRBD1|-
CSASGLGQGDEQYF
TGCAGTGCTAGTGGGTTGGGACAGGGGGACGAGCAGTACTTC
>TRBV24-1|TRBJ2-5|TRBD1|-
CATSPGTEYQETQYF
TGTGCCACCAGTCCCGGGACAGAATACCAAGAGACCCAGTACTTC
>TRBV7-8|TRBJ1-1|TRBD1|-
CASSRTGSIEAFF
TGTGCCAGCAGCCGGACAGGGAGCATTGAAGCTTTCTTT
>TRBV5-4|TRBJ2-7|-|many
CASSFGGYEQYF
TGTGCCAGCAGCTTCGGTGGCTACGAGCAGTACTTC
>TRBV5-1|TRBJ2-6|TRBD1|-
CASSLFGQGASGANVLTF
TGCGCCAGCAGCTTGTTTGGACAGGGGGCGAGTGGGGCCAACGTCCTGACTTTC
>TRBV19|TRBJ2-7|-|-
CASSTAAGHVYEQYF
TGTGCCAGTAGTACCGCAGCAGGTCACGTATACGAGCAGTACTTC
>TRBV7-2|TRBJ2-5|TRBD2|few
CASSLTGLAGGRQTQYF
TGTGCCAGCAGCTTAACGGGACTAGCGGGGGGGCGGCAGACCCAGTACTTC
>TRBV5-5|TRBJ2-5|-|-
CASSRWETKTQYF
TGTGCCAGCAGCCGCTGGGAGACGAAGACCCAGTACTTC
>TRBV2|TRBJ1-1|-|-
CASSGQLVNTEAFF
TGTGCCAGCAGTGGACAGCTAGTGAACACTGAAGCTTTCTTT
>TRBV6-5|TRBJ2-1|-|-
CASSLVHLTYNEQFF
TGTGCCAGCAGTTTAGTTCACCTTACCTACAATGAGCAGTTCTTC
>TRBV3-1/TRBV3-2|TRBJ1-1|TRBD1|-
CASSPQDRAGAFF
TGTGCCAGCAGCCCCCAGGACAGGGCGGGCGCTTTCTTT
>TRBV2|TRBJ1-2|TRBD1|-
CASRTGGYGYTF
TGTGCCAGCAGAACAGGGGGCTATGGCTACACCTTC
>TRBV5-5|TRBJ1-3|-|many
CASSLDLPRTGNTIYF
TGTGCCAGCAGCTTGGATCTTCCGCGAACCGGAAACACCATATATTTT
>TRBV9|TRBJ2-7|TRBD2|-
CASSPMVGLAGTYEQYF
TGTGCCAGCAGCCCCATGGTAGGACTAGCGGGGACCTACGAGCAGTACTTC
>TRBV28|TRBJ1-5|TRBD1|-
CASSSRGQGVGSQPQHF
TGTGCCAGCAGTTCTCGCGGACAGGGAGTTGGTAGTCAGCCCCAGCATTTT
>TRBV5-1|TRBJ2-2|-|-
CASSLNFGGGTGELFF
TGCGCCAGCAGCTTGAATTTTGGCGGAGGCACCGGGGAGCTGTTTTTT
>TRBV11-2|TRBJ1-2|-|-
CASSTGDYGYTF
TGTGCCAGCAGCACGGGTGACTATGGCTACACCTTC
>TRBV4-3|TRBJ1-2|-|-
CASSHEPSDSYGYTF
TGCGCCAGCAGCCACGAACCTTCCGACAGTTATGGCTACACCTTC
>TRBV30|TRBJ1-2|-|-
CAWSVGHSQGSGYGYTF
TGTGCCTGGAGTGTGGGCCACTCACAGGGTTCCGGCTATGGCTACACCTTC
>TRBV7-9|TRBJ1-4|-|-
CASSFIKGVGEKLFF
TGTGCCAGCAGCTTTATCAAGGGGGTAGGAGAAAAACTGTTTTTT
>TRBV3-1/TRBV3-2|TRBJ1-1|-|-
CASSQEQSNTEAFF
TGTGCCAGCAGCCAAGAACAGTCGAACACTGAAGCTTTCTTT
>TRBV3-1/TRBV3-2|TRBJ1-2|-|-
CASSQVNSSDYGYTF
TGTGCCAGCAGCCAAGTAAACAGCTCGGACTATGGCTACACCTTC
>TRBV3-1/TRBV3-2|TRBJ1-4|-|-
CASGARGANEKLFF
TGTGCCAGCGGGGCGCGGGGGGCTAATGAAAAACTGTTTTTT
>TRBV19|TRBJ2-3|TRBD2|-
CATSTWREPTDTQYF
TGTGCCACCAGTACGTGGCGGGAGCCTACCGATACGCAGTATTTT
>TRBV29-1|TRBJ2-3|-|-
CSVEAGWDPDTQYF
TGCAGCGTTGAGGCAGGGTGGGATCCAGATACGCAGTATTTT
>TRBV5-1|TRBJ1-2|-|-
CASSLAGGGTNYGYTF
TGCGCCAGCAGCTTGGCCGGGGGAGGTACTAACTATGGCTACACCTTC
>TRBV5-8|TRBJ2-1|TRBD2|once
CASSLKWGLAGGLVNEQFF
TGTGCCAGCAGCCTTAAGTGGGGATTAGCGGGGGGGCTGGTGAATGAGCAGTTCTTC
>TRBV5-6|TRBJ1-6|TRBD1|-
CASSLAGTAVNSPLHF
TGTGCCAGCAGCTTAGCCGGGACAGCCGTTAATTCACCCCTCCACTTT
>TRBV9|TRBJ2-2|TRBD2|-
CASSVGIKRESGELFF
TGTGCCAGCAGCGTAGGTATCAAGCGGGAGTCCGGGGAGCTGTTTTTT
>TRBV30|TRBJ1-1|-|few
CAWSPQLELEAFF
TGTGCCTGGAGTCCACAACTAGAGCTGGAAGCTTTCTTT
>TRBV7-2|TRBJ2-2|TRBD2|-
CASSRLAGGPGNGELFF
TGTGCCAGCAGTAGACTAGCGGGGGGGCCCGGTAACGGGGAGCTGTTTTTT
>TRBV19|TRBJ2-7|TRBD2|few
CASSMRSGGYEQYF
TGTGCCAGTAGTATGAGAAGCGGGGGCTACGAGCAGTACTTC